These 30 T cell receptor beta chains originate from one sample sequenced in a study of identical twins. Using its own MiXCR run on the 5' RACE reads, TCRdb lists one record per CDR3 protein. The data contain 420,000 or so distinct CDR3 sequences, approximately 17% of them seen just once; the ten biggest clones take up around 12%. Sample: naive T cells sorted from blood. The receptors come from a man aged 45 to 65 in good health.

Written as DNA, the CDR3 is TGCGCCAGCAGCCAAGATTTTACTAGCGGGGGGGGAGAGACCCAGTACTTC. Its translation is CASSQDFTSGGGETQYF. The V gene is TRBV4-3, the J gene TRBJ2-5; the match to TRBD2 covers 13 bases. CDR3 size: 17 residues. V lost 0 bases to trimming and J lost 4 bases; unmatched junction nucleotides: 5. Germline CDR1 reads LGHNA; CDR2 reads YSLEER.

There are many counts of this clonotype. The chain carries TRBV5-5 and TRBJ2-1, with D unclear. The length of the CDR3 is 14 residues. Germline assignment: CDR1 SGHKS and CDR2 YYEKEE (reference sequence). V was clipped by 0 bases and J by 5 bases, with 9 bases between them. The CDR3 loop reads CASSLAPPDNEQFF. The CDR3 DNA sequence: TGTGCCAGCAGCTTGGCCCCACCGGACAATGAGCAGTTCTTC.

This clonotype has a handful of counts. This chain uses TRBV4-2 with TRBJ2-3, with TRBD2 identical over 10 bases. After removal of 0 bases from V and 4 bases from J, the junction contained 7 bases not matched to a gene. The germline gives CDR1 LGHNA, CDR2 YNFKEQ. CDR3 length: 17 residues. The CDR3 DNA sequence: TGTGCCAGCAGCCAAGATGAGACTAGCGGGCCCTCAGATACGCAGTATTTT. Protein product: CASSQDETSGPSDTQYF.

The genes are TRBV10-3 and TRBJ1-1; D is unclear. Germline V CDR1 and CDR2: ENHRY, SYGVKD. V was pared by 4 bases and J by 1 base, with 4 bases between. The CDR3 extends over 12 amino acids. CDR3 amino acids: CAISGGNTEAFF. In nucleotides, the CDR3 is TGTGCCATCAGTGGCGGGAACACTGAAGCTTTCTTT.

The chain uses TRBV20-1 and TRBJ1-2; 10 bases line up with TRBD1. This CDR3 is built from 15 residues. J lost 6 bases, V lost 5 bases, and 12 bases had no gene match. Germline CDR1 DFQATT, CDR2 SNEGSKA (reference sequence). The CDR3 DNA reads as TGCAGTGCTCCGGGACAGGGGAAAATTCATCATGGCTACACCTTC. Amino acid sequence: CSAPGQGKIHHGYTF.

This clonotype was found a few times. A much larger clone lies one base from this, so it may be a read error. The chain recombines TRBV18 with TRBJ1-5; 8 positions agree with TRBD1. The CDR3 is 14 amino acids. Germline V gives CDR1 KGHSH, CDR2 LQKENI. J was trimmed by 7 bases and V by 3 bases; bases with no gene match: 5. CDR3 nucleotides: TGTGCCAGCTCACCGGACAGGGCAGGACAGCCCCAGCATTTT. Translation gives CASSPDRAGQPQHF.

This clonotype was found many times. The chain is built from TRBV7-8 and TRBJ1-1; D is ambiguous. V lost 2 bases and J 6 bases, leaving 13 bases between the germline ends. CDR3 length: 14 residues. CDR1 and CDR2 from the germline V gene are SGHVS and FQNEAQ. CDR3 residues: CASSLQVLPSEAFF. CDR3 coding DNA: TGTGCCAGCAGCTTACAGGTCTTACCCTCTGAAGCTTTCTTT.

This rearrangement joins TRBV29-1 to TRBJ1-2; 7 bases agree with TRBD1. The CDR3 runs to 14 residues. V lost 7 bases to trimming and J lost 8 bases; unmatched junction nucleotides: 16. The germline V gene encodes CDR1 SQVTM and CDR2 ANQGSEA. The CDR3 sequence: CSAVRADRENGYTF. CDR3 DNA: TGCAGCGCCGTCCGGGCAGACAGGGAGAACGGCTACACCTTC.

This clonotype was seen more than once but under ten times. The chain links TRBV7-9 to TRBJ2-2; D remains unclear. There are 15 residues in the CDR3. Trimming shortened V by 1 base and J by 3 bases, and 9 bases separated the two germline ends. Looked up from germline, CDR1 is SEHNR and CDR2 is FQNEAQ (reference sequence). CDR3 residues: CASSLGAGYTGELFF. The CDR3 DNA reads as TGTGCCAGCAGCTTAGGGGCAGGCTACACCGGGGAGCTGTTTTTT.

This clonotype was recorded a few times. The gene calls are TRBV7-9 and TRBJ2-1, with TRBD1 matching 8 bases. Germline-derived CDR1 and CDR2 are SEHNR and FQNEAQ (reference sequence). The CDR3 is 15 residues long. The V gene end was trimmed by 1 base and the J gene end by 10 bases; junction bases not matched to a gene: 9. The CDR3 DNA sequence: TGTGCCAGCAGCTTAGGGACAGGGTACTCAGGAGAGCAGTTCTTC. As protein: CASSLGTGYSGEQFF.

V is TRBV9 and J is TRBJ2-1, with TRBD2 matching over 12 bases. With 0 bases clipped from V and 7 bases from J, the junction kept 11 bases outside the gene matches. The V gene's germline CDR1 is SGDLS and CDR2 YYNGEE. The CDR3 spans 18 residues. CDR3 sequence: CASSVGGASGRAGNEQFF. The DNA of the CDR3 is TGTGCCAGCAGCGTAGGGGGGGCTAGCGGGAGGGCCGGTAATGAGCAGTTCTTC.

The genes are TRBV18 and TRBJ2-3; D unclear. V dropped 3 bases and J dropped 1 base, with 8 bases sitting between them. The V gene's germline CDR1 is KGHSH and CDR2 LQKENI. The CDR3 contains 14 residues. The CDR3 nucleotides are TGTGCCAGCTCACCTTATGAGGGCACAGATACGCAGTATTTT. It is translated as CASSPYEGTDTQYF. Together with reference TRBV18 and TRBJ2-3, the CDR3 gives the full variable domain: NAGVMQNPRHLVRRRGQEARLRCSPMKGHSHVYWYRQLPEEGLKFMVYLQKENIIDESGMPKERFSAEFPKEGPSILRIQQVVRGDSAAYFCASSPYEGTDTQYFGPGTRLTVL.

The V and J genes are TRBV18 and TRBJ2-5; 9 bases align to TRBD2. The germline CDR1 and CDR2 sequences are KGHSH and LQKENI. Trimming took 1 base from V and 1 from J; bases not matched to a gene: 4. The CDR3 totals 16 residues. The CDR3 DNA reads as TGTGCCAGCTCACCACGGGTAGCGGGAGTCCAAGAGACCCAGTACTTC. Translated: CASSPRVAGVQETQYF.

This clonotype was counted a few times. V and J are TRBV4-2 and TRBJ2-6; 8 bases align to TRBD1. The CDR3 spans 19 residues. Looked up from germline, CDR1 is LGHNA and CDR2 is YNFKEQ. V lost 4 bases, J lost 0 bases, and 11 bases stayed unmatched. CDR3 bases: TGTGCCAGCAGCCCTCTAAGGAGGGGACAGGTCTCTGGGGCCAACGTCCTGACTTTC. Translated, it gives CASSPLRRGQVSGANVLTF.

The V and J genes are TRBV10-2 and TRBJ1-5; no firm D call. The V and J ends lost 5 bases and 1 base respectively, with 6 bases between them. The V gene's germline CDR1 is WSHSY and CDR2 SAAADI. There are 13 residues in the CDR3. CDR3 loop: CASSLRSNQPQHF. CDR3 nucleotide sequence: TGCGCCAGCAGTCTCAGGAGCAATCAGCCCCAGCATTTT.

This clonotype showed up just a few times. The chain uses TRBV2 and TRBJ1-4; TRBD1 matches 7 bases. Per the germline V gene, CDR1 is SNHLY and CDR2 is FYNNEI. The CDR3 length is 16 residues. V gave up 6 bases and J gave up 0 bases; unmatched junction bases: 7. CDR3 amino acids: CASSDREVTTNEKLFF. Here the CDR3 DNA reads TGTGCCAGCAGCGACAGGGAGGTCACAACTAATGAAAAACTGTTTTTT.

This clonotype was detected many times. J is TRBJ2-7 and V is TRBV6-1, with 9 nucleotides matching TRBD1. CDR1 and CDR2 (germline): MNHNS, SASEGT. J lost 1 base, V lost 6 bases, and 7 bases had no gene match. The CDR3 extends over 15 amino acids. This CDR3 reads CASSPDRGESYEQYF. In DNA, the CDR3 is TGTGCCAGCAGCCCAGACAGGGGGGAGTCCTACGAGCAGTACTTC.

The chain links TRBV27 to TRBJ2-1; TRBD2 is a possible D gene (6 bases). The CDR3 is 13 amino acids. CDR1 is MNHEY and CDR2 is SMNVEV in the germline V gene (reference sequence). The V gene lost 0 bases and the J gene lost 9 bases, with 9 bases spanning the gap. The CDR3 nucleotides are TGTGCCAGCAGTTTATCACTAGCTGGTGAGCAGTTCTTC. It is translated as CASSLSLAGEQFF.

This clonotype was picked up a small number of times. The genes are TRBV6-2 or TRBV6-3 and TRBJ2-5; D gene uncertain. This CDR3 region has 14 residues. Germline CDR1 reads MNHEY; CDR2 reads SVGEGT. Trimming left V 5 bases short and J 5 bases short, with 15 bases between. The CDR3 reads CASSNFRAVETQYF. CDR3 sequence (DNA): TGTGCCAGCAGTAACTTTAGGGCTGTGGAGACCCAGTACTTC.

This clonotype occurred many times. V and J are TRBV7-9 and TRBJ2-3; TRBD1 aligns across 10 bases. Germline CDR1 is SEHNR and CDR2 is FQNEAQ (reference sequence). CDR3 size: 14 residues. V gave up 7 bases and J gave up 3 bases; unmatched junction bases: 4. CDR3 amino acids: CASTGTGVTDTQYF. CDR3 in DNA: TGTGCCAGCACCGGGACAGGGGTTACAGATACGCAGTATTTT.

This clonotype was counted ten times or more. The chain recombines TRBV20-1 with TRBJ1-4, with TRBD1 matching over 8 bases. J gave up 7 bases and V 5 bases, and 3 bases lay outside the gene matches. The germline CDR1 and CDR2 sequences are DFQATT and SNEGSKA (reference sequence). CDR3 length: 12 residues. The chain's CDR3 is CSARTGSEKLFF. The CDR3 DNA reads TGCAGTGCTCGGACAGGGAGTGAAAAACTGTTTTTT.

The sample holds many counts of this clonotype. The chain employs TRBV10-2 and TRBJ2-2; TRBD2 might be the D (6 bases). Germline V gene sequence: CDR1 WSHSY, CDR2 SAAADI. V lost 8 bases to trimming and J lost 0 bases, with 10 bases between them. This CDR3 spans 14 amino acids. The CDR3 sequence: CASQRASNTGELFF. In DNA, the CDR3 is TGCGCCAGCCAGCGGGCTTCGAACACCGGGGAGCTGTTTTTT.

This chain links TRBV28 with TRBJ2-7, with 9 bases identical to TRBD1. Per germline, CDR1 MDHEN and CDR2 SYDVKM. The CDR3 contains 16 residues. J lost 0 bases, V lost 1 base, and 4 bases had no gene match. CDR3: CASSLSRTGASYEQYF. CDR3 sequence (DNA): TGTGCCAGCAGTTTATCCCGGACAGGGGCCTCCTACGAGCAGTACTTC. Full variable domain (missing parts from reference TRBV28 and TRBJ2-7): DVKVTQSSRYLVKRTGEKVFLECVQDMDHENMFWYRQDPGLGLRLIYFSYDVKMKEKGDIPEGYSVSREKKERFSLILESASTNQTSMYLCASSLSRTGASYEQYFGPGTRLTVT.

About this clonotype: This sequence may be a read error, since a much larger clone differs from it by one base. The chain couples TRBV6-6 to TRBJ1-5; no firm D call. CDR1 is MNHNY and CDR2 is SVGAGI in the germline V gene (reference sequence). This CDR3 has 13 amino acids. Trimming took 5 bases from V and 5 from J, leaving 10 bases between them. CDR3 bases: TGTGCCAGCAGTCAGCCAGGAGATCAGCCCCAGCATTTT. This sequence encodes CASSQPGDQPQHF.

The chain links TRBV10-3 to TRBJ2-4, with D tentatively TRBD1 or TRBD2 (5 bases each). V lost 2 bases and J 6 bases, leaving 11 bases between the germline ends. The CDR3 extends over 14 amino acids. Germline V lookup: CDR1 ENHRY, CDR2 SYGVKD. The CDR3 coding sequence is TGTGCCATCAGTGAGCCCGGGACGGGAAACATTCAGTACTTC. Protein product: CAISEPGTGNIQYF.

This clonotype was counted many times. The chain couples TRBV7-2 to TRBJ2-7; 7 bases fit TRBD1. The germline V gene has CDR1 SGHTA and CDR2 FQGNSA. The CDR3 consists of 14 residues. Trimming removed 5 bases from V and 2 bases from J; junction bases left unmatched: 6. The CDR3 here is CASSPQTGPYEQYF. CDR3 nucleotides: TGTGCCAGCAGCCCCCAGACAGGGCCCTACGAGCAGTACTTC.

This clonotype was counted ten times or more. The chain carries TRBV10-3 and TRBJ1-1, with unresolved D. CDR3 length equals 14 residues. V lost 2 bases and J 3 bases, leaving 10 bases between the germline ends. From germline, CDR1 is ENHRY and CDR2 SYGVKD. DNA for the CDR3: TGTGCCATCAGTGAGAGCAGGCATGACACTGAAGCTTTCTTT. Protein product: CAISESRHDTEAFF.

The rearrangement joins TRBV20-1 to TRBJ1-5, with 7 positions matching TRBD1. J gave up 6 bases and V 6 bases, and 5 bases lay outside the gene matches. This CDR3 is built from 12 residues. Germline-derived CDR1 and CDR2 are DFQATT and SNEGSKA (reference sequence). The CDR3 protein is CSARQGSQPQHF. CDR3 in DNA: TGCAGTGCCCGACAGGGAAGTCAGCCCCAGCATTTT.

This clonotype occurred a few times. V usage is TRBV29-1 and J usage is TRBJ2-2; D gene uncertain. CDR3 size: 12 residues. V lost 6 bases to trimming and J lost 6 bases, with 11 bases between them. Germline CDR1 is SQVTM and CDR2 is ANQGSEA. The CDR3 nucleotides are TGCAGCGTACGGCCTGGGGCCGGGGAGCTGTTTTTT. This codes for CSVRPGAGELFF.

In this sample, this clonotype turned up a few times. The chain carries TRBV10-3 and TRBJ1-6; a possible D gene is TRBD1 (6 bases). Trimming stripped 0 bases from V and 8 bases from J, with 11 bases between. In germline, CDR1 is ENHRY, CDR2 SYGVKD. The CDR3 runs to 15 residues. CDR3 residues: CAISESGGAHSPLHF. The CDR3 DNA follows: TGTGCCATCAGTGAGTCGGGGGGGGCTCATTCACCCCTCCACTTT.